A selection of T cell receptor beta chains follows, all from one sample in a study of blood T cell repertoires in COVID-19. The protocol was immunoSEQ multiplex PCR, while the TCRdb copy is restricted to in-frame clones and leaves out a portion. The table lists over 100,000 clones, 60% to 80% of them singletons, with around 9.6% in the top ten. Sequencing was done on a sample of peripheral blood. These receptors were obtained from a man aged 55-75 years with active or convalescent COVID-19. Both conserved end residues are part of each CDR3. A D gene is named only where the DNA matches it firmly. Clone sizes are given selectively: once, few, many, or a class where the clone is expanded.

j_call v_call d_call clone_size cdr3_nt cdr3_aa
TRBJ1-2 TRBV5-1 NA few TGCGCCAGCAGCTTTTTGCCAGGGGACTATGGCTACACCTTC CASSFLPGDYGYTF
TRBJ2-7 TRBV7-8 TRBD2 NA TGTGCCAGCAGGCCTAGCGGCCCAGCCTACGAGCAGTACTTC CASRPSGPAYEQYF
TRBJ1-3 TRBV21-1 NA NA TGTGCCAGCAGCAGCCATACAGAAACTGGAAACACCATATATTTT CASSSHTETGNTIYF
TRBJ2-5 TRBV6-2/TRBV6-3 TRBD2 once TGTGCCAGCAGTTCCCTTGGGACTAGAGGAGAGACCCAGTACTTC CASSSLGTRGETQYF
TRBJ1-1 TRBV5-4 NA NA TGTGCCAGCAGCCCCGGAGTGGACACTGAAGCTTTCTTT CASSPGVDTEAFF
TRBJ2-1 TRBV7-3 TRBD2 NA TGTGCCAGCAGCTATACTAGCGGGAGGGCCAATGAGCAGTTCTTC CASSYTSGRANEQFF
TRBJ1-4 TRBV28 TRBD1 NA TGTGCCAGCAGTCTCCCCGGGACAGGGATTTCAACTAATGAAAAACTGTTTTTT CASSLPGTGISTNEKLFF
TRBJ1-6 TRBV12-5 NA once TGTGCTAGTGGTTTGGTTTCGGGTAGTAATTCACCCCTCCACTTT CASGLVSGSNSPLHF
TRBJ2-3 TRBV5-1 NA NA TGCGCCAGCAGCTTGGACTCCTATACGCAGTATTTT CASSLDSYTQYF
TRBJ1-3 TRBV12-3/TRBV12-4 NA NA TGTGCCAGCACTCCGTACTCTGGAAACACCATATATTTT CASTPYSGNTIYF
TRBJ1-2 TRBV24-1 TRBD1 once TGTGCCACCAGTGATGGGGGACAGGTCGACTATGGCTACACCTTC CATSDGGQVDYGYTF
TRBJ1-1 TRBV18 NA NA TGTGCCAGCTCACCACCTGGGGCAGAGAACACTGAAGCTTTCTTT CASSPPGAENTEAFF
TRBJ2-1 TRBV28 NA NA TGTGCCAGCAGTTTATACCGAGGGACCTACAATGAGCAGTTCTTC CASSLYRGTYNEQFF
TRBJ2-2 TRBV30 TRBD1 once TGTGCCTGGAAGGGACAGGGCGGGAGCGGGGAGCTGTTTTTT CAWKGQGGSGELFF
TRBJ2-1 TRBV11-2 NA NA TGTGCCAGCAGCTATTCGAGCCGCGAGCTCGATGAGCAGTTCTTC CASSYSSRELDEQFF
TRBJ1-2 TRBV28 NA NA TGTGCCAGCAGTCCTGGGGGGGGAGGGTATGGCTACACCTTC CASSPGGGGYGYTF
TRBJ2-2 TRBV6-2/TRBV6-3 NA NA TGTGCCAGCAGTTACTCGATAGAAGCGGCGTGGGAGGGGGAGCTGTTTTTT CASSYSIEAAWEGELFF
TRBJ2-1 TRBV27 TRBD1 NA TGTGCCAGCAGTCCGGGACAGGGGGCTAATGAGCAGTTCTTC CASSPGQGANEQFF
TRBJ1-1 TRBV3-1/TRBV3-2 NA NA TGTGCCTCTGAAGGCGGTTTGAACACTGAAGCTTTCTTT CASEGGLNTEAFF
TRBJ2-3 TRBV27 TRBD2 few TGTGCCAGCAGGACTCGACTAGCGGGAGGGTTCACAGATACGCAGTATTTT CASRTRLAGGFTDTQYF
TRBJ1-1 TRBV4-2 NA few TGTGCCAGCAGCCAATCAGGGGCCCAGGGGATAGGTGAAGCTTTCTTT CASSQSGAQGIGEAFF
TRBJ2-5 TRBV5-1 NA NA TGCGCCAGCAGTAAGGAGACCCTTAAGACCCAGTACTTC CASSKETLKTQYF
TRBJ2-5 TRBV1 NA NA TGCACCAGCAGACCAAAGCGGGAGGGCCAAGAGACCCAGTACTTC CTSRPKREGQETQYF
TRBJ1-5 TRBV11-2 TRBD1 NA TGTGCCAGCAGCTTTCAGGGGGCTGGTAGCAATCAGCCCCAGCATTTT CASSFQGAGSNQPQHF
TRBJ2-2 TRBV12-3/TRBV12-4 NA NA TGTGCCAGCAGTACCAGGGAGGAGCTGTTTTTT CASSTREELFF
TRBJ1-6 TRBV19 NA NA TGTGCCAGTAGTACCGGAGGGGCCTTAAATTCACCCCTCCACTTT CASSTGGALNSPLHF
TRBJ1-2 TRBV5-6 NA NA TGTGCCAGCAGCATTGGCAGCCTGCAGGGGCCTGGCTACACCTTC CASSIGSLQGPGYTF
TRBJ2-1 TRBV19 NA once TGTGCCAGTAGTACTCTCGGGGGCTCCTACAATGAGCAGTTCTTC CASSTLGGSYNEQFF
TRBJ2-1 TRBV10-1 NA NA TGCGCCAGCAGTCCATCAAGCGATGAGCAGTTCTTC CASSPSSDEQFF
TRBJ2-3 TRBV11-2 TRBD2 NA TGTGCCAGCAGCTCAGCATCTAGCGGGAGGACCAGTGATACGCAGTATTTT CASSSASSGRTSDTQYF
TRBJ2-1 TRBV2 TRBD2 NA TGTGCCAAACTGGGGACTAGGTACAATGAGCAGTTCTTC CAKLGTRYNEQFF
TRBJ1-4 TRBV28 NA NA TGTGCCAGCATCCGGTCAGGGGATGAAAAACTGTTTTTT CASIRSGDEKLFF
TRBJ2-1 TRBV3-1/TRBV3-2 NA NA TGTGCCAGCAGCCAAGCAGGATCCTACAATGAGCAGTTCTTC CASSQAGSYNEQFF
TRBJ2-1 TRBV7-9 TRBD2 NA TGTGCCAGCAGCTTAGCAGGACTAGTCGACAATGAGCAGTTCTTC CASSLAGLVDNEQFF
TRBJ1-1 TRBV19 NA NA TGTGCCAGTAGCGCCACACAGGGGAACACTGAAGCTTTCTTT CASSATQGNTEAFF
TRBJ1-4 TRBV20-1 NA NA TGCAGTGCTAGGACGGGTGAAAAACTGTTTTTT CSARTGEKLFF
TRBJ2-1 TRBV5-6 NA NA TGTGCCAGCAGCTTGAGCTACCTAAGCTCCTACAATGAGCAGTTCTTC CASSLSYLSSYNEQFF
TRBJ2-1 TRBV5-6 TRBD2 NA TGTGCCAGCAGCTTTGGGACTACGCCCTACAATGAGCAGTTCTTC CASSFGTTPYNEQFF
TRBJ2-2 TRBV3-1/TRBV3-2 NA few TGTGCCAGCAGCCAAGAGGGCATAGTAGACACCGGGGAGCTGTTTTTT CASSQEGIVDTGELFF
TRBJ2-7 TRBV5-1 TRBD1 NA TGCGCCAGCAGCTTGTTATCGGGACAGAGCTCCTACGAGCAGTACTTC CASSLLSGQSSYEQYF
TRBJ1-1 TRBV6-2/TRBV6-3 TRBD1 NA TGTGCCAGCAGTTACGACCCGGACAGGCTCACTGAAGCTTTCTTT CASSYDPDRLTEAFF
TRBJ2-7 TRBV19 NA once TGTGCCAGTAGTATGGGGCAGGCTTACGAGCAGTACTTC CASSMGQAYEQYF
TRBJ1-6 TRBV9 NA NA TGTGCCAGCAGCGGTTCAGGGGTGCTCGGGTCACCCCTCCACTTT CASSGSGVLGSPLHF